This T cell receptor beta chain originates from a study of cytomegalovirus exposure and HLA in healthy donors. Study observations and caveats: Clonal expansion was found to be greater in HLA-associated TCR beta chains than in equally common others in a later analysis.

About this clone: Its target is unknown.

Everyone who donated was a healthy bone marrow donor. Vbeta (60) and Jbeta (13) primers were used in the PCR. Sequencing was performed with immunoSEQ multiplex PCR; in TCRdb, only in-frame clones are kept and a portion is missing. This repertoire shows around 120,000 clones, around three quarters found once; its top ten account for approximately 2%. The junction had 0 bases not matched to a gene; V was cut back by 1 base and J by 0 bases. The germline V gene has CDR1 GTSNPN and CDR2 SVGIG (reference sequence). This CDR3 has 15 amino acids. The source is a man aged 18-30 years in good health and CMV-seronegative. J is TRBJ2-3 and V is TRBV30, with 11 positions matching TRBD2. Sequencing was done on a sample of PBMCs. For the CDR3, the DNA is TGTGCCTGGAGTGGACTAGCGGGGAGCACAGATACGCAGTATTTT. Translating it yields CAWSGLAGSTDTQYF. The full variable domain, its missing parts supplied by reference TRBV30 and TRBJ2-3, is SQTIHQWPATLVQPVGSPLSLECTVEGTSNPNLYWYRQAAGRGLQLLFYSVGIGQISSEVPQNLSASRPQDRQFILSSKKLLLSDSGFYLCAWSGLAGSTDTQYFGPGTRLTVL.